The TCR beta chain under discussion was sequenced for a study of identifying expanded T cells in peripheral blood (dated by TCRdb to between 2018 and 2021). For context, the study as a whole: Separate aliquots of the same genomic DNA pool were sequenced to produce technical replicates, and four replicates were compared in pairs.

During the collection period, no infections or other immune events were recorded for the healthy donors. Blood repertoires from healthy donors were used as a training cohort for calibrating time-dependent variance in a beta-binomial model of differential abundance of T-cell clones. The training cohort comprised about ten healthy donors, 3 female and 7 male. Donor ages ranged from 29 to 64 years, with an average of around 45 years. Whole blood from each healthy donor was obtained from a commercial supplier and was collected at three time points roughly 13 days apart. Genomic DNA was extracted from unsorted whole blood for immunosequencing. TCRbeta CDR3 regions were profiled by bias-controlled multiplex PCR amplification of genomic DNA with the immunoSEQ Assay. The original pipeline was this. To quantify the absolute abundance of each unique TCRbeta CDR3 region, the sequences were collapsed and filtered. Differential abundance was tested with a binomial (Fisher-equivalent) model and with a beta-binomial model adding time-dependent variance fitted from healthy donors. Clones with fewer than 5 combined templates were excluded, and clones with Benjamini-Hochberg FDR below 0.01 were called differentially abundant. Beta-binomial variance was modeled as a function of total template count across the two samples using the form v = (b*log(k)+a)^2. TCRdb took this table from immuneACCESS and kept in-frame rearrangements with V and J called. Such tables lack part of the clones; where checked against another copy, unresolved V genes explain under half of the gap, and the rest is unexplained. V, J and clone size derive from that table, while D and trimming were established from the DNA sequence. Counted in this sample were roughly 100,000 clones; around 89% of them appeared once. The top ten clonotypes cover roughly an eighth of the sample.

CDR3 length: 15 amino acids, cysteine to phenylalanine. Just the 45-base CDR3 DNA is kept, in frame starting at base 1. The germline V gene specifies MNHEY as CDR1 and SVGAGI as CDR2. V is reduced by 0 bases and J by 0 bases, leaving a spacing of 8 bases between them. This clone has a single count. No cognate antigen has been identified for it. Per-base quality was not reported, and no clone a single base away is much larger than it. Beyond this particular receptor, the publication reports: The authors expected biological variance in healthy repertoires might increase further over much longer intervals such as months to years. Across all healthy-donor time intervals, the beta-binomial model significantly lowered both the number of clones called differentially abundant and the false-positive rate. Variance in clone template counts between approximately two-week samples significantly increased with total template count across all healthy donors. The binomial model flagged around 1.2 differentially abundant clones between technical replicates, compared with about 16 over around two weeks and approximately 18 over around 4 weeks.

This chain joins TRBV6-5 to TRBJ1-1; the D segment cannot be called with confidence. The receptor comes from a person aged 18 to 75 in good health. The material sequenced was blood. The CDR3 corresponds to CASSYSRLMNTEAFF. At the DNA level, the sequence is TGTGCCAGCAGTTACTCTAGGCTTATGAACACTGAAGCTTTCTTT.